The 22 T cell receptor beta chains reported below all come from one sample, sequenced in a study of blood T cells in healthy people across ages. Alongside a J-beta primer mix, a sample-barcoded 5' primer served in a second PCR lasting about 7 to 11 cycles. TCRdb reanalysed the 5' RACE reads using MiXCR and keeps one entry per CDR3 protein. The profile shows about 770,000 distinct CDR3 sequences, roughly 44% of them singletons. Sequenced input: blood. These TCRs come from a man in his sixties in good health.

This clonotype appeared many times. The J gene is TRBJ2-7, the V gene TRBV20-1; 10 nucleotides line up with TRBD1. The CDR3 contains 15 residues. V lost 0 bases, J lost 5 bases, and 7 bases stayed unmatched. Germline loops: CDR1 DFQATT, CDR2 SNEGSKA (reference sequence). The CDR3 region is CSARDDWTGGNEQYF. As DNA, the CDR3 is TGCAGTGCTAGAGATGATTGGACAGGGGGAAACGAGCAGTACTTC.

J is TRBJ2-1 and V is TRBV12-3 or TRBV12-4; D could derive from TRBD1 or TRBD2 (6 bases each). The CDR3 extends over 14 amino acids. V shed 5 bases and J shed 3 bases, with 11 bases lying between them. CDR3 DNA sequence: TGTGCCAGCAGTCTAGGGGGGCACTACAATGAGCAGTTCTTC. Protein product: CASSLGGHYNEQFF.

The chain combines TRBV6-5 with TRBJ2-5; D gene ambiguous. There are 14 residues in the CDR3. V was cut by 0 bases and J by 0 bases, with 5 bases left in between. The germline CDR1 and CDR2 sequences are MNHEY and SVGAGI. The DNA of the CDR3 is TGTGCCAGCAGTTACTCGTACAACCAAGAGACCCAGTACTTC. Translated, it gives CASSYSYNQETQYF.

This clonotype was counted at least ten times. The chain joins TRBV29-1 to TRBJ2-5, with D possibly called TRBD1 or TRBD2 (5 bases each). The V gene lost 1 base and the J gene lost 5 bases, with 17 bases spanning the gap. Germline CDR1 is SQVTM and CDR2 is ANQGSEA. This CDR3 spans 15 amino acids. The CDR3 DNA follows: TGCAGCGTTGAAGGGGAAAGGGGACCACGGGAGACCCAGTACTTC. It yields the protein CSVEGERGPRETQYF.

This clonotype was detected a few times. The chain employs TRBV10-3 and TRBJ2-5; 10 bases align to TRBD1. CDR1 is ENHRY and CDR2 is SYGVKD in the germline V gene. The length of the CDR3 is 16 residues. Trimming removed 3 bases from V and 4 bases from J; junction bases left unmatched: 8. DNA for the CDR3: TGTGCCATCAGTGACCCGGGACAGGGGTATGGAGAGACCCAGTACTTC. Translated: CAISDPGQGYGETQYF.

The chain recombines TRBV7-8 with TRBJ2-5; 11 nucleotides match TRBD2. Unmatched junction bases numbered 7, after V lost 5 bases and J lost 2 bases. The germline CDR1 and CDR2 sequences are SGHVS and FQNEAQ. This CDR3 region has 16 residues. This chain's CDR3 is CASSPIAGGRQETQYF. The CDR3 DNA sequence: TGTGCCAGCAGCCCAATAGCGGGGGGGCGGCAAGAGACCCAGTACTTC.

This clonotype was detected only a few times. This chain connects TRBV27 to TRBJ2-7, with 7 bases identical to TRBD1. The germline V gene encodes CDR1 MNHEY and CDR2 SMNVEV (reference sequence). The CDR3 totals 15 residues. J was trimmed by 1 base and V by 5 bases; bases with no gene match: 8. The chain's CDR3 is CASSTSQGLSYEQYF. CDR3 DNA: TGTGCCAGCAGTACTTCACAGGGGCTATCCTACGAGCAGTACTTC.

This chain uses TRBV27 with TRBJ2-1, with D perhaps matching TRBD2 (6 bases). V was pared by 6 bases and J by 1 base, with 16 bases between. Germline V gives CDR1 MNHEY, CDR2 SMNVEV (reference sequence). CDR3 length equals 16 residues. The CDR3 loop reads CASSPSGGLSYNEQFF. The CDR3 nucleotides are TGTGCCAGCAGCCCTTCCGGGGGTTTGTCCTACAATGAGCAGTTCTTC.

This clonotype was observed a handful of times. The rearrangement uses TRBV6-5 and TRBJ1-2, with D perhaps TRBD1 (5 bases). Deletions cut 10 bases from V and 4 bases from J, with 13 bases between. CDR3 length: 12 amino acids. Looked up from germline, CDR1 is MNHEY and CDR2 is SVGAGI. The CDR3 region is CATSYGGYGYTF. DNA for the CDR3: TGTGCCACCTCCTACGGGGGCTATGGCTACACCTTC.

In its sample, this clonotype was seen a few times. The CDR3 sequence is CASSLGRLVDEQFF. Here the CDR3 DNA reads TGCGCCAGCAGCTTAGGCCGACTAGTGGATGAGCAGTTCTTC. The chain links TRBV5-1 to TRBJ2-1, with D perhaps TRBD2 (6 bases). V was shortened by 2 bases and J by 8 bases, with 14 bases between the two germline ends. Germline CDR1 is SGHRS and CDR2 is YFSETQ. This CDR3 contains 14 residues.

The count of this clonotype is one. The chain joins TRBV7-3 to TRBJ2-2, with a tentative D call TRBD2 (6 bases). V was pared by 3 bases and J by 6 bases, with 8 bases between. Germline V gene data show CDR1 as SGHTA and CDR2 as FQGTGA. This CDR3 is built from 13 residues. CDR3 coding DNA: TGTGCCAGCAGCTTGGAGGGTGCCGGGGAGCTGTTTTTT. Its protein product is CASSLEGAGELFF.

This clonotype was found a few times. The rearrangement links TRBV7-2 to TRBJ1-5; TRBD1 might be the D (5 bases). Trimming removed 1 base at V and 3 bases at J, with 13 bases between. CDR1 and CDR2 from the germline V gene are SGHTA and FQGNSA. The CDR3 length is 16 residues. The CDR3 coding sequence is TGTGCCAGCAGCTTAGGTACCGGGGGTTACAATCAGCCCCAGCATTTT. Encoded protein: CASSLGTGGYNQPQHF.

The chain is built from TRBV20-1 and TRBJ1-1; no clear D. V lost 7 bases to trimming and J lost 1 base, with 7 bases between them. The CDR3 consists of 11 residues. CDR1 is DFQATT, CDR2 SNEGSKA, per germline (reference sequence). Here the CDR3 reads CSVQWNTEAFF. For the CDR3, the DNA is TGCAGTGTCCAGTGGAACACTGAAGCTTTCTTT.

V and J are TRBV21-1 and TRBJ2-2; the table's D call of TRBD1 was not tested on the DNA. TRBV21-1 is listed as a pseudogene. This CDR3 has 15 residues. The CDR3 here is CASSNPRDNTGELFF. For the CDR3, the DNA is TGTGCCAGCAGCAATCCCAGGGACAACACCGGGGAGCTGTTTTTT.

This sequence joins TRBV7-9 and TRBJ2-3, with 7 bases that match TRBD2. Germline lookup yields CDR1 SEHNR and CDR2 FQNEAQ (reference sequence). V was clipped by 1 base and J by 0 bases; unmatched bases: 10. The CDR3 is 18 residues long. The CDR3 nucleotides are TGTGCCAGCAGCTTAGGTTTGCGGCGGGGGAGTAGCACAGATACGCAGTATTTT. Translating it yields CASSLGLRRGSSTDTQYF.

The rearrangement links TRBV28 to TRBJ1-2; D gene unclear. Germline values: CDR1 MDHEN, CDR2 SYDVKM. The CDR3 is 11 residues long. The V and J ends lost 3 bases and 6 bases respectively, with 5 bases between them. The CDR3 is CASSFYDGYTF. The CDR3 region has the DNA TGTGCCAGCAGTTTTTATGATGGCTACACCTTC.

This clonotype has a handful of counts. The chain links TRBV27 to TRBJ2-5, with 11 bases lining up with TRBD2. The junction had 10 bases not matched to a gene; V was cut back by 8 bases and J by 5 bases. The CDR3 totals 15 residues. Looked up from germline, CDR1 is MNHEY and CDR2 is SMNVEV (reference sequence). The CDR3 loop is CASGLAGGFKETQYF. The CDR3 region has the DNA TGTGCCAGCGGCCTAGCGGGGGGTTTTAAGGAGACCCAGTACTTC.

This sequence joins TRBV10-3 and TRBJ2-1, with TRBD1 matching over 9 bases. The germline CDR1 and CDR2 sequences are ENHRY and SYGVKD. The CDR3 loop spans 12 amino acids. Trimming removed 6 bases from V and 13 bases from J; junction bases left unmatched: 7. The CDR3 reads CAIRRQGETQFF. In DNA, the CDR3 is TGTGCCATCAGGAGACAGGGGGAGACCCAGTTCTTC.

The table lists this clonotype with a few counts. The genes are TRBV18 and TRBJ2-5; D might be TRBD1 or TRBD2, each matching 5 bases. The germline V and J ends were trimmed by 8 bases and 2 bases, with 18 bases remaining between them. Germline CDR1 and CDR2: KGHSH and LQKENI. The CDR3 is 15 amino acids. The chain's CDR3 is CASRSGAAAQETQYF. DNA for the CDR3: TGTGCCAGCCGATCCGGGGCCGCAGCTCAAGAGACCCAGTACTTC. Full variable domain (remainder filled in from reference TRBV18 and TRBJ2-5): NAGVMQNPRHLVRRRGQEARLRCSPMKGHSHVYWYRQLPEEGLKFMVYLQKENIIDESGMPKERFSAEFPKEGPSILRIQQVVRGDSAAYFCASRSGAAAQETQYFGPGTRLLVL.

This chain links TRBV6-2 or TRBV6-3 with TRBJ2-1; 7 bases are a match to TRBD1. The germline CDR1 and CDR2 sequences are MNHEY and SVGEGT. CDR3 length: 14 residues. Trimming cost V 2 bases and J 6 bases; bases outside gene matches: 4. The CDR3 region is CASSYEGASNEQFF. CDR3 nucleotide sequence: TGTGCCAGCAGTTACGAGGGGGCGAGCAATGAGCAGTTCTTC.

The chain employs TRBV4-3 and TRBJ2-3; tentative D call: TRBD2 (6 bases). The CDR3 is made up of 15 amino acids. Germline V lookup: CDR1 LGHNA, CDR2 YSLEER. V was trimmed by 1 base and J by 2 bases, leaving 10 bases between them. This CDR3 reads CASSQGTGLTDTQYF. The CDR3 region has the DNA TGCGCCAGCAGCCAAGGGACGGGACTCACAGATACGCAGTATTTT.

The CDR3 DNA follows: TGTGCCATCAGTGTAAACGGATACGAGCAGTACTTC. This translates into CAISVNGYEQYF. This chain uses TRBV10-3 with TRBJ2-7; D not certain. The CDR3 totals 12 residues. Germline V gene data show CDR1 as ENHRY and CDR2 as SYGVKD. The V gene lost 4 bases and the J gene lost 4 bases, with 8 bases spanning the gap.